The 15 T cell receptor beta chains reported below all come from one sample, sequenced in a study of cytomegalovirus exposure and HLA in healthy donors. Libraries were prepared by immunoSEQ multiplex PCR; TCRdb keeps only in-frame clonotypes and omits some of them. The sample lists over 150,000 clones; 75% to 90% were seen once. Input material: PBMCs. These receptors were taken from a man between 18 and 29 years old in good health and CMV-seropositive.

Only one count was recorded for this clone. V is TRBV6-5 and J is TRBJ2-1, with TRBD2 identical over 10 bases. The length of the CDR3 is 15 residues. Germline V gene sequence: CDR1 MNHEY, CDR2 SVGAGI. V lost 6 bases and J lost 7; bases outside the gene matches: 9. The CDR3 sequence: CASSRSGRAENEQFF. CDR3 DNA sequence: TGTGCCAGCAGCCGGAGCGGGAGGGCCGAAAATGAGCAGTTCTTC.

This CDR3 is CATSRQGTGAGEQYF. CDR3 bases: TGTGCCACCAGCAGGCAGGGGACAGGGGCGGGCGAGCAGTACTTC. The chain employs TRBV15 and TRBJ2-7; 10 bases are a match to TRBD1. Germline V gene data show CDR1 as LNHNV and CDR2 as YYDKDF (reference sequence). There are 15 residues in the CDR3. V was clipped by 3 bases and J by 6 bases; unmatched bases: 8.

The V call is TRBV19, the J call TRBJ2-2; TRBD1 aligns across 7 bases. With 7 bases clipped from V and 5 bases from J, the junction kept 16 bases outside the gene matches. Germline V CDR1 and CDR2: LNHDA, SQIVND (reference sequence). CDR3 length: 17 amino acids. CDR3 region: CASISLARQGITGELFF. The CDR3 region has the DNA TGTGCCAGTATTTCTCTGGCACGACAGGGTATAACCGGGGAGCTGTTTTTT.

The table lists this clone with a count of one. This chain connects TRBV19 to TRBJ1-4, with 7 bases matching TRBD1. Trimming at V came to 7 bases and at J to 7 bases, leaving 9 bases not matched to a gene. The CDR3 extends over 14 amino acids. Germline lookup yields CDR1 LNHDA and CDR2 SQIVND (reference sequence). CDR3 amino acids: CASIKETGSEKLFF. The CDR3 bases are TGTGCCAGTATTAAGGAGACAGGGTCTGAAAAACTGTTTTTT.

This chain joins TRBV6-5 and TRBJ2-3, with 10 bases matching TRBD1. CDR1 MNHEY and CDR2 SVGAGI come from the germline V gene. The ends lost 5 bases at V and 3 bases at J; junction bases unmatched: 5. The CDR3 contains 15 residues. CDR3: CASSTDRGRTDTQYF. As DNA, the CDR3 is TGTGCCAGCAGTACCGACAGGGGGCGAACAGATACGCAGTATTTT.

This clone was found once. Different DNA sequences within this sample yield the same CDR3. The V call is TRBV9, the J call TRBJ2-2; D possibly corresponds to TRBD2 (5 bases). The CDR3 runs to 13 residues. CDR1 is SGDLS, CDR2 YYNGEE, per germline. The germline V and J ends were trimmed by 1 base and 4 bases, with 5 bases remaining between them. The CDR3 loop reads CASSVRGTGELFF. The CDR3, as DNA: TGTGCCAGCAGCGTACGGGGCACCGGGGAGCTGTTTTTT.

The rearrangement uses TRBV6-5 and TRBJ1-6, with a weak D call TRBD1 (6 bases). The length of the CDR3 is 16 residues. Germline V gene data show CDR1 as MNHEY and CDR2 as SVGAGI. Between the trimmed V and J ends, which lost 0 bases and 0 bases, there was a span of 6 bases. For the CDR3, the DNA is TGTGCCAGCAGTTACTCGGACAGCTCCTATAATTCACCCCTCCACTTT. Its protein product is CASSYSDSSYNSPLHF.

This clone was seen just once. The J gene is TRBJ1-2, the V gene TRBV2; no definite D call. The CDR3 is made up of 14 amino acids. Trimming removed 0 bases from V and 2 bases from J, with 7 bases in between. Germline CDR1 SNHLY, CDR2 FYNNEI. The CDR3 nucleotides are TGTGCCAGCAGTGAAGCGCGGATAAACTATGGCTACACCTTC. Amino acids: CASSEARINYGYTF.

This chain uses TRBV25-1 with TRBJ2-5; 8 nucleotides line up with TRBD2. Germline loops: CDR1 MGHDK, CDR2 SYGVNS. J lost 1 base, V lost 5 bases, and 3 bases had no gene match. This CDR3 region has 14 residues. CDR3 in amino acids: CASSNSGAQETQYF. CDR3 coding DNA: TGTGCCAGCAGTAATAGCGGGGCCCAAGAGACCCAGTACTTC.

The rearrangement uses TRBV6-5 and TRBJ1-3; 7 positions agree with TRBD1. The V segment lost 6 bases and the J segment 2 bases; nucleotides outside the gene matches: 7. The CDR3 is 15 amino acids. Germline lookup yields CDR1 MNHEY and CDR2 SVGAGI. The CDR3 coding sequence is TGTGCCAGCAGGCAGACAGGGCAAACTGGAAACACCATATATTTT. This gives the protein CASRQTGQTGNTIYF.

This rearrangement joins TRBV6-1 to TRBJ2-7; TRBD1 agrees at 8 bases. The J segment lost 2 bases and the V segment lost 0 bases, leaving 3 bases of the junction unmatched. Germline V lookup: CDR1 MNHNS, CDR2 SASEGT. The CDR3 sequence is 15 residues long. DNA of the CDR3: TGTGCCAGCAGTGAAGCAGACAGGGGCCCCTACGAGCAGTACTTC. Its protein is CASSEADRGPYEQYF.

This rearrangement joins TRBV28 to TRBJ2-7; 8 nucleotides agree with TRBD1. The CDR3 is made up of 14 amino acids. Germline V gene sequence: CDR1 MDHEN, CDR2 SYDVKM. V lost 7 bases, J lost 0 bases, and 5 bases stayed unmatched. The CDR3 spells CASTRTGSSYEQYF. In nucleotides, the CDR3 is TGTGCCAGCACCCGGACAGGGAGCTCCTACGAGCAGTACTTC.

The rearrangement uses TRBV7-2 and TRBJ2-7; 15 bases map to TRBD2. The CDR3 has 16 residues. Germline V gives CDR1 SGHTA, CDR2 FQGNSA. The V gene end was trimmed by 5 bases and the J gene end by 3 bases; junction bases not matched to a gene: 5. CDR3 sequence reads: CASSGKGLAGGYEQYF. The CDR3 DNA is TGTGCCAGCAGCGGGAAGGGACTAGCGGGGGGCTACGAGCAGTACTTC. Full variable domain (missing parts from reference TRBV7-2 and TRBJ2-7): GAGVSQSPSNKVTEKGKDVELRCDPISGHTALYWYRQSLGQGLEFLIYFQGNSAPDKSGLPSDRFSAERTGGSVSTLTIQRTQQEDSAVYLCASSGKGLAGGYEQYFGPGTRLTVT.

V gene TRBV27 combines with J gene TRBJ2-1; TRBD2 might be the D (7 bases). The germline V gene encodes CDR1 MNHEY and CDR2 SMNVEV (reference sequence). V was clipped by 5 bases and J by 6 bases, with 23 bases between them. The CDR3 has 17 amino acids. The CDR3 protein is CASSPGPPIGGLNEQFF. The CDR3 DNA is TGTGCCAGCAGTCCCGGCCCCCCCATCGGGGGGCTCAATGAGCAGTTCTTC.

V and J are TRBV19 and TRBJ1-2; D unresolved. The CDR3 runs to 18 residues. The germline V and J ends were trimmed by 2 bases and 0 bases, with 19 bases remaining between them. Germline V gene sequence: CDR1 LNHDA, CDR2 SQIVND (reference sequence). CDR3 coding DNA: TGTGCCAGTAGTATATCCTTGACAAGCAAATCTACTAACTATGGCTACACCTTC. Protein product: CASSISLTSKSTNYGYTF.